The clone carrying this T cell receptor beta chain was picked up many times. The antigen is unknown. These data come from a study of T cells in Graves' hyperthyroidism and ophthalmopathy. Study-level findings and limits: Most thyroid clonotypes expanded above 0.001 appeared in blood too.

The TCR beta CDR3 regions underwent amplification using RNA transcripts as the source. TCR CDR3 underwent first-round RT-PCR with the HTBI primer set. TCRdb redid the calling of the multiplex PCR reads with MiXCR, one entry per CDR3 protein. The sample includes a few hundred thousand distinct CDR3 sequences, about 15% of them seen just once. Patients aged 18 to 65 had newly diagnosed hyperthyroidism that had lasted under 2 months. Investigators excluded patients with uncontrolled infection, other autoimmune disease, pregnancy or lactation. Each diagnosis was grounded in clinical symptoms, serum thyroxine and TRAb, thyroid ultrasound, and orbital computed tomography. The V gene's germline CDR1 is SEHNR and CDR2 FQNEAQ (reference sequence). V was shortened by 5 bases and J by 2 bases, with 15 bases between the two germline ends. The CDR3 length is 16 residues.

This receptor was taken from a woman between 18 and 29 years old with Graves' hyperthyroidism that later progressed to Graves' ophthalmopathy. The V and J genes are TRBV7-9 and TRBJ2-2; no reliable D call. Specimen: blood. In nucleotides, the CDR3 is TGTGCCAGCAGCAACCGGCAAAACCCAAACACCGGGGAGCTGTTTTTT. Its protein is CASSNRQNPNTGELFF. Filled out from reference TRBV7-9 and TRBJ2-2, the complete variable domain reads DTGVSQNPRHKITKRGQNVTFRCDPISEHNRLYWYRQTLGQGPEFLTYFQNEAQLEKSRLLSDRFSAERPKGSFSTLEIQRTEQGDSAMYLCASSNRQNPNTGELFFGEGSRLTVL.